This TCR beta chain was identified in a study of blood T cells in healthy people across ages. Study in general: About one barcoded TCR beta cDNA was captured per two T cells.

Drawn from each donor were 8.5 to 10 milliliters of peripheral blood. Researchers isolated at least 6 million PBMCs per sample. A sample-barcoded 5' primer and a J-beta primer mix were used in a second PCR of about 7 to 12 cycles. TCRdb redid the calling of the 5' RACE reads with MiXCR, one entry per CDR3 protein. The sample lists under 1,000,000 distinct CDR3 sequences, about 46% seen once, with over 15% in the top ten. Overall study results and limits: Across the age range, TCR beta diversity per million T cells fell in a roughly linear way.

Points on this clonotype: Its antigen remains unknown.

This TCR was recovered from a man aged 80 or over in good health. The source material was blood.

This chain's CDR3 is CASSPPTGTYEQYF. In DNA, the CDR3 is TGTGCCAGCTCACCCCCCACAGGGACCTACGAGCAGTACTTC. V and J are TRBV18 and TRBJ2-7; perhaps TRBD1 as D (6 bases). Germline values: CDR1 KGHSH, CDR2 LQKENI. CDR3 length: 14 amino acids. Trimming removed 3 bases at V and 2 bases at J, with 11 bases between.